This is a list of T cell receptor beta chains from one sample in a study of cytomegalovirus exposure and HLA in healthy donors. Method: immunoSEQ multiplex PCR; TCRdb's copy keeps in-frame clones and lacks some. This table has approximately 190,000 clones, around 87% appearing once. The sequencing sample was made of PBMCs. All receptors derive from a man in his thirties or forties in good health and CMV-seronegative. The conserved cysteine and the conserved F or W are not part of the CDR3 here. Fields, in order: J gene, V gene, CDR3 protein.

TRBJ1-4	TRBV28	ASSLGGGSSEKLF
TRBJ2-6	TRBV11-2	ASSLAGAGANGLT
TRBJ2-1	TRBV2	ASSEALPRDEQF
TRBJ1-1	TRBV10-3	AISESMNTEAF
TRBJ1-2	TRBV7-9	ASSLDQGVDYGYT
TRBJ2-7	TRBV30	AWTGVAYEQY
TRBJ1-2	TRBV19	ASRTGDLNYGYT
TRBJ2-5	TRBV7-2	ASSFDREETQY
TRBJ2-1	TRBV6-5	ASSYGTSGRLGQF
TRBJ2-5	TRBV5-4	ASSFSGGALETQY
TRBJ2-1	TRBV6-1	ASSERGLAANEQF
TRBJ1-3	TRBV29-1	SVESDSGNTIY
TRBJ2-6	TRBV2	ASKVTSGANVLT
TRBJ2-1	TRBV10-3	AISESYKNNEQF
TRBJ2-7	TRBV5-1	ASSPRQGLIYEQY
TRBJ2-3	TRBV13	ASSLTGTDTQY
TRBJ2-3	TRBV19	ASKRGTTDTQY
TRBJ2-6	TRBV6-5	ASSSGIEANVLT
TRBJ2-5	TRBV28	ASSLPHMYQETQY
TRBJ1-4	TRBV29-1	SVGGLNEKLF
TRBJ2-7	TRBV11-1	ASSVPGLNTYEQY
TRBJ2-7	TRBV7-2	ASSFRLAGVYEQY
TRBJ1-5	TRBV6-5	ASSYSSRGGQPQH
TRBJ1-4	TRBV4-2	ASSHTGGLLKLF
TRBJ1-5	TRBV18	ASSPGGQANQPQH
NA	TRBV27	ASSNRQGKAYEQY
TRBJ1-3	TRBV2	ASSLDRGGNTIY
TRBJ1-1	TRBV2	ASMETMNTEAF
TRBJ2-3	TRBV27	ASSPPAVLAGDRNTQY
TRBJ1-1	TRBV10-1	ASSVQPRNTEAF
TRBJ1-3	TRBV5-6	ASSGYFPGQGPAGNTIY
TRBJ2-4	TRBV30	AWRAGTSGNIQY
TRBJ2-5	TRBV5-1	ASSWDRGEETQY
TRBJ2-2	TRBV6-6	ASSPRGTGELF
TRBJ2-7	TRBV4-3	ASSQGTSAREQY
TRBJ2-2	TRBV15	ATSRDWGAGQLF
TRBJ2-6	TRBV7-9	SSSPLHSSNSGANVLT
TRBJ2-7	TRBV11-1	ASSLVRGTHEQY
TRBJ2-7	TRBV27	ASSSMGAGGWEQY
TRBJ1-5	TRBV15	ATSQGGSRPQH
TRBJ2-1	TRBV28	ASSLGLTGGSYNEQF
TRBJ2-5	TRBV18	ASSPRAVQETQY
TRBJ1-6	TRBV28	ASSLVGNSPLH
TRBJ2-3	TRBV19	ASRASGTDTQY
TRBJ2-5	TRBV7-2	ASSLTSNQETQY
TRBJ2-3	TRBV10-3	AIRDTGVRADTQY
TRBJ1-5	TRBV5-5	ASSLDTGGGQPQH
TRBJ2-1	TRBV6-1	ASSEVGGGWNEQF
TRBJ2-5	TRBV6-5	ASKTGQETQY
TRBJ1-1	TRBV28	ASSTSGTVNTEAF
TRBJ1-1	TRBV28	ASSLFRDKGSEAF
TRBJ2-1	TRBV10-3	AIRAGTGGDEQF
TRBJ2-5	TRBV19	ASTLRGGYGQETQY
TRBJ1-3	TRBV4-2	ASSQDERVSGNTIY